Below, 31 T cell receptor beta chains from the same sample are listed, as sequenced in a study of shared clonotypes between healthy human individuals. Data came from immunoSEQ multiplex PCR; TCRdb stores just in-frame clones and leaves some out. The table records roughly 510,000 clones, 60% to 80% of them present only once. What was sequenced was PBMCs. The receptors come from a woman between 35 and 50 years old in good health. Some clones in this sample may be carry-over from other donors' samples.

Judged by abundance, this clone is medium-sized. The CDR3 nucleotides read TGTGCCAGTACCGAGACAGCTTACAATGAGCAGTTCTTC. This sequence encodes CASTETAYNEQFF. This chain joins TRBV19 and TRBJ2-1, with D possibly matching TRBD1 (5 bases). V was shortened by 7 bases and J by 4 bases, with 11 bases between the two germline ends. CDR1 is LNHDA and CDR2 is SQIVND in the germline V gene (reference sequence). The CDR3 covers 13 residues.

This chain uses TRBV5-5 with TRBJ2-7; 8 bases fit TRBD2. Germline V gene data show CDR1 as SGHKS and CDR2 as YYEKEE (reference sequence). The CDR3 sequence is 14 residues long. Unmatched junction bases numbered 4, after V lost 4 bases and J lost 1 base. This CDR3 reads CASSTSGESYEQYF. Written as DNA, the CDR3 is TGTGCCAGCAGCACTAGCGGTGAATCCTACGAGCAGTACTTC.

The genes are TRBV28 and TRBJ2-3; a possible D gene is TRBD1 (5 bases). Trimming shortened V by 1 base and J by 1 base, and 12 bases separated the two germline ends. Germline-derived CDR1 and CDR2 are MDHEN and SYDVKM. The CDR3 extends over 16 amino acids. CDR3 region: CASSLFGQGGTDTQYF. In DNA, the CDR3 is TGTGCCAGCAGTTTATTCGGCCAGGGCGGCACAGATACGCAGTATTTT. Supplemented by reference TRBV28 and TRBJ2-3, the full variable domain reads DVKVTQSSRYLVKRTGEKVFLECVQDMDHENMFWYRQDPGLGLRLIYFSYDVKMKEKGDIPEGYSVSREKKERFSLILESASTNQTSMYLCASSLFGQGGTDTQYFGPGTRLTVL.

This clone was seen only once. The chain's CDR3 is CASSFAGRQETQYF. DNA for the CDR3: TGCGCCAGCAGCTTTGCGGGGCGTCAAGAGACCCAGTACTTC. The V and J genes are TRBV5-1 and TRBJ2-5; weak D call: TRBD2 (6 bases). V lost 2 bases and J 2 bases, leaving 10 bases between the germline ends. Germline V gene data show CDR1 as SGHRS and CDR2 as YFSETQ. The CDR3 has 14 residues. Supplemented by reference TRBV5-1 and TRBJ2-5, the full variable domain reads KAGVTQTPRYLIKTRGQQVTLSCSPISGHRSVSWYQQTPGQGLQFLFEYFSETQRNKGNFPGRFSGRQFSNSRSEMNVSTLELGDSALYLCASSFAGRQETQYFGPGTRLLVL.

This clone came up a few times. The chain links TRBV5-6 to TRBJ1-2; D gene ambiguous. The V gene's germline CDR1 is SGHDT and CDR2 YYEEEE. Between the trimmed V and J ends, which lost 4 bases and 3 bases, there was a span of 22 bases. This CDR3 has 17 residues. Here the CDR3 DNA reads TGTGCCAGCAGCGCCCTAGGCAGTTTCCTTCCTTACTATGGCTACACCTTC. Translation gives CASSALGSFLPYYGYTF.

The V call is TRBV10-3, the J call TRBJ2-3, with D maybe TRBD2 (6 bases). Germline CDR1 is ENHRY and CDR2 is SYGVKD. The V gene lost 3 bases and the J gene lost 2 bases, with 12 bases spanning the gap. The CDR3 length is 15 residues. The CDR3 sequence is CAISDGTLNTDTQYF. The CDR3 bases are TGTGCCATCAGTGATGGGACTCTGAACACAGATACGCAGTATTTT.

This sequence joins TRBV29-1 and TRBJ2-5, with a weak D call TRBD2 (5 bases). Per germline, CDR1 SQVTM and CDR2 ANQGSEA. Trimming removed 5 bases at V and 5 bases at J, with 18 bases between. This CDR3 region has 14 residues. The CDR3 region is CSVSSTQTLETQYF. The CDR3 DNA is TGCAGCGTTTCTAGCACACAAACTTTGGAGACCCAGTACTTC.

The chain combines TRBV6-6 with TRBJ2-3, with a possible D match to TRBD2 (6 bases). Per the germline V gene, CDR1 is MNHNY and CDR2 is SVGAGI (reference sequence). V was clipped by 6 bases and J by 4 bases, with 17 bases between them. This CDR3 is built from 15 residues. The CDR3 spells CASRQTRLGADTQYF. CDR3 DNA: TGTGCCAGCAGGCAGACTAGGTTAGGTGCAGATACGCAGTATTTT.

The chain carries TRBV6-5 and TRBJ2-7, with TRBD2 matching over 9 bases. V was clipped by 5 bases and J by 7 bases; unmatched bases: 9. The CDR3 is made up of 14 amino acids. Germline V gene lookup returns CDR1 MNHEY and CDR2 SVGAGI. The CDR3 loop reads CASSGISGGGEQYF. DNA of the CDR3: TGTGCCAGCAGTGGTATTAGCGGGGGCGGTGAGCAGTACTTC.

The chain couples TRBV6-4 to TRBJ2-1, with D possibly TRBD2 on 5 matching bases. V was clipped by 2 bases and J by 0 bases, with 8 bases between them. This CDR3 is 15 amino acids long. The V gene's germline CDR1 is MRHNA and CDR2 SNTAGT. CDR3 sequence reads: CASSDGRGSYNEQFF. In nucleotides, the CDR3 is TGTGCCAGCAGTGACGGACGGGGCTCCTACAATGAGCAGTTCTTC.

V and J are TRBV7-3 and TRBJ2-7; 9 bases are shared with TRBD1. CDR3 size: 16 residues. Germline loops: CDR1 SGHTA, CDR2 FQGTGA. J lost 6 bases, V lost 2 bases, and 11 bases had no gene match. The CDR3 region has the DNA TGTGCCAGCAGCTTAGCGGCGACCGGGACAGGGTCCGAGCAGTACTTC. It yields the protein CASSLAATGTGSEQYF.

V usage is TRBV27 and J usage is TRBJ2-7; D might be TRBD2 (5 bases). This CDR3 comprises 16 residues. Germline assignment: CDR1 MNHEY and CDR2 SMNVEV (reference sequence). V was clipped by 3 bases and J by 5 bases, with 20 bases between them. CDR3: CASSFLPSRSLDEQYF. CDR3 nucleotide sequence: TGTGCCAGCAGTTTTTTGCCTAGCAGGAGTCTGGACGAGCAGTACTTC.

J is TRBJ1-1 and V is TRBV30; D is ambiguous. The CDR3 is made up of 11 amino acids. V lost 5 bases, J lost 5 bases, and 9 bases lay in between. The V gene's germline CDR1 is GTSNPN and CDR2 SVGIG (reference sequence). In nucleotides, the CDR3 is TGTGCCTGGGCTCTCCGGACTGAAGCTTTCTTT. It translates to CAWALRTEAFF.

V is TRBV28 and J is TRBJ2-2, with 8 bases fitting TRBD1. Trimming took 6 bases from V and 4 from J; bases not matched to a gene: 7. CDR1 and CDR2 from the germline V gene are MDHEN and SYDVKM. The CDR3 sequence is 15 residues long. For the CDR3, the DNA is TGTGCCAGCAGAGCAGGGGGCGCGGGCACCGGGGAGCTGTTTTTT. Amino acid sequence: CASRAGGAGTGELFF.

About this clone itself: Its ends do not fully match the called genes, so a read error is possible. V usage is TRBV6-4 and J usage is TRBJ2-2; possible D gene TRBD2, 6 bases. This CDR3 contains 13 residues. Germline V lookup: CDR1 MRHNA, CDR2 SNTAGT. CDR3 region: CASSPTEVGGLFF. The CDR3 coding sequence is TGTGCCAGCAGTCCAACTGAGGTCGGGGGGCTGTTTTTT.

The chain uses TRBV5-1 and TRBJ2-7; 10 positions match TRBD2. CDR3 length: 14 residues. After removal of 2 bases from V and 4 bases from J, the junction contained 3 bases not matched to a gene. Germline assignment: CDR1 SGHRS and CDR2 YFSETQ. CDR3 nucleotide sequence: TGCGCCAGCAGCTTAGCGGGAGGGCAGTACGAGCAGTACTTC. This encodes CASSLAGGQYEQYF.

A few counts support this clone. The V and J genes are TRBV19 and TRBJ1-4; D gene uncertain. Looked up from germline, CDR1 is LNHDA and CDR2 is SQIVND (reference sequence). The V end was cut by 5 bases, the J end by 0 bases, with 13 bases between. The CDR3 extends over 16 amino acids. CDR3 nucleotides: TGTGCCAGTAGTGGACGATTAGGTGCAACTAATGAAAAACTGTTTTTT. Its protein product is CASSGRLGATNEKLFF.

The rearrangement joins TRBV5-1 to TRBJ1-2; D remains ambiguous. Germline V lookup: CDR1 SGHRS, CDR2 YFSETQ. This CDR3 region has 12 residues. V dropped 0 bases and J dropped 7 bases, with 7 bases sitting between them. The CDR3 DNA is TGCGCCAGCAGCTTGGACGGGGTTGGCTACACCTTC. This codes for CASSLDGVGYTF.

In this sample, this clone turned up once. The rearrangement links TRBV7-8 to TRBJ1-1; 7 positions match TRBD1. The CDR3 is 14 residues long. The V gene end was trimmed by 3 bases and the J gene end by 4 bases; junction bases not matched to a gene: 5. Germline loops: CDR1 SGHVS, CDR2 FQNEAQ. Here the CDR3 reads CASSLGQSSTEAFF. The CDR3 coding sequence is TGTGCCAGCAGCTTGGGACAGTCGAGCACTGAAGCTTTCTTT.

The chain employs TRBV29-1 and TRBJ2-5, with 12 nucleotides matching TRBD1. Losses at the gene ends were 4 bases for V and 5 bases for J; bases not matched to a gene: 8. CDR3 length: 15 amino acids. CDR1 and CDR2 from the germline V gene are SQVTM and ANQGSEA. CDR3 residues: CSVGPGQGAGETQYF. The CDR3 bases are TGCAGCGTTGGACCGGGACAGGGGGCTGGCGAGACCCAGTACTTC.

The chain is built from TRBV19 and TRBJ2-4, with D perhaps being TRBD1 or TRBD2 (5 bases each). CDR3 size: 15 residues. CDR1 is LNHDA, CDR2 SQIVND, per germline (reference sequence). The V end was cut by 10 bases, the J end by 0 bases, with 16 bases between. In DNA, the CDR3 is TGTGCCATCCCGGGGCAGTTTCTAGCCAAAAACATTCAGTACTTC. It translates to CAIPGQFLAKNIQYF.

The chain links TRBV11-2 to TRBJ1-4, with 11 positions matching TRBD1. The germline V gene encodes CDR1 SGHAT and CDR2 FQNNGV. Losses at the gene ends were 5 bases for V and 8 bases for J; bases not matched to a gene: 4. This CDR3 comprises 14 residues. This chain's CDR3 is CASSRDRGGEKLFF. As DNA, the CDR3 is TGTGCCAGCAGCCGGGACAGGGGGGGGGAAAAACTGTTTTTT.

The chain links TRBV5-1 to TRBJ2-5; TRBD1 agrees at 9 bases. Germline CDR1 and CDR2: SGHRS and YFSETQ. Trimming cost V 1 base and J 4 bases; bases outside gene matches: 8. This CDR3 is 16 amino acids long. CDR3 nucleotides: TGCGCCAGCAGCTTGCTGCCGGACAGGGGAGCAGAGACCCAGTACTTC. Protein: CASSLLPDRGAETQYF.

This clone was detected once. A junction end diverges from the germline sequence, so it may reflect a read error. The V call is TRBV7-7, the J call TRBJ2-1; perhaps TRBD2 as D (6 bases). The germline V gene encodes CDR1 SSHAT and CDR2 FNYEAQ (reference sequence). This CDR3 comprises 13 residues. The CDR3 bases are TGTGCTAGCAGCTTAGCGGATAACAATGAGCAGTTCTTC. It encodes CASSLADNNEQFF.

The chain couples TRBV7-9 to TRBJ2-5, with D maybe TRBD1 (6 bases). The CDR3 extends over 17 amino acids. CDR1 and CDR2 from the germline V gene are SEHNR and FQNEAQ (reference sequence). V was shortened by 1 base and J by 5 bases, with 20 bases between the two germline ends. In DNA form, the CDR3 reads TGTGCCAGCAGCTTAGTAAGGGGGACGCCAGCACTTGAGACCCAGTACTTC. Protein product: CASSLVRGTPALETQYF.

This chain connects TRBV19 to TRBJ1-4; 8 positions agree with TRBD1. The CDR3 totals 14 residues. After removal of 6 bases from V and 8 bases from J, the junction contained 8 bases not matched to a gene. Per the germline V gene, CDR1 is LNHDA and CDR2 is SQIVND (reference sequence). CDR3 DNA sequence: TGTGCCAGTAGCTCGACAGGGGCGGTCGAAAAACTGTTTTTT. Protein product: CASSSTGAVEKLFF.

This rearrangement joins TRBV5-5 to TRBJ1-2; possible D gene TRBD1, 6 bases. The CDR3 covers 18 residues. V dropped 5 bases and J dropped 4 bases, with 27 bases sitting between them. Germline lookup yields CDR1 SGHKS and CDR2 YYEKEE (reference sequence). CDR3 nucleotides: TGTGCCAGCAGATACGCCGGACAGCTTTATACCGGTGGCTATGGCTACACCTTC. It codes for CASRYAGQLYTGGYGYTF.

The V and J genes are TRBV30 and TRBJ1-4; D is perhaps TRBD1 (5 bases). Germline-derived CDR1 and CDR2 are GTSNPN and SVGIG (reference sequence). Trimming removed 6 bases from V and 4 bases from J, with 21 bases in between. This CDR3 region has 16 residues. CDR3 bases: TGTGCCTGTACATCCAGCCCGGGACGAGTTAATGAAAAACTGTTTTTT. Amino acids: CACTSSPGRVNEKLFF. Together with reference TRBV30 and TRBJ1-4, the CDR3 gives the full variable domain: SQTIHQWPATLVQPVGSPLSLECTVEGTSNPNLYWYRQAAGRGLQLLFYSVGIGQISSEVPQNLSASRPQDRQFILSSKKLLLSDSGFYLCACTSSPGRVNEKLFFGSGTQLSVL.

Concerning this clone itself: Other DNA sequences in this sample translate to the same CDR3. The chain recombines TRBV7-3 with TRBJ1-1; the D gene is possibly TRBD1 (5 bases). This CDR3 is built from 13 residues. Germline CDR1 reads SGHTA; CDR2 reads FQGTGA. V lost 5 bases to trimming and J lost 5 bases, with 12 bases between them. The CDR3 DNA reads as TGTGCCAGCAGCCTCAGCCCAGGGACTGAAGCTTTCTTT. This gives the protein CASSLSPGTEAFF.

This clone came up a few times. The rearrangement uses TRBV7-2 and TRBJ2-1; 12 bases agree with TRBD2. The CDR3 spans 18 residues. V shed 3 bases and J 6 bases; nucleotides not matched to a gene: 12. Looked up from germline, CDR1 is SGHTA and CDR2 is FQGNSA. In nucleotides, the CDR3 is TGTGCCAGCAGCTTTGGGACTAGCGGGCCAAGGGCCGGCAATGAGCAGTTCTTC. Its protein product is CASSFGTSGPRAGNEQFF.

The chain carries TRBV30 and TRBJ2-5; 9 nucleotides match TRBD2. This CDR3 region has 15 residues. Germline CDR1 GTSNPN, CDR2 SVGIG (reference sequence). V lost 0 bases, J lost 7 bases, and 9 bases stayed unmatched. The DNA for the CDR3 is TGTGCCTGGAGTGTACAGGCTAGCGGGATCGGGACCCAGTACTTC. Translation: CAWSVQASGIGTQYF. The whole variable domain, filled in from reference TRBV30 and TRBJ2-5, reads SQTIHQWPATLVQPVGSPLSLECTVEGTSNPNLYWYRQAAGRGLQLLFYSVGIGQISSEVPQNLSASRPQDRQFILSSKKLLLSDSGFYLCAWSVQASGIGTQYFGPGTRLLVL.